This T cell receptor (beta chain) is drawn from a study of beta chain features in type 1 diabetes. The study reverse transcribed the entire isolated RNA, so it sequenced expressed TCRB transcripts. Assay used: immunoSEQ multiplex PCR; TCRdb lists only in-frame clones, some missing. The sample contains about 150,000 clones, roughly 8.1% of which appear only once. Germline V gene lookup returns CDR1 SGHTA and CDR2 FQGTGA. CDR3 length: 16 residues. Trimming left V 5 bases short and J 5 bases short, with 19 bases between. This clone was seen more than once but under ten times. V is TRBV7-3 and J is TRBJ2-1; D possibly corresponds to TRBD2 (7 bases). Sequencing input: central memory CD4+ T cells from blood. The receptor comes from a man younger than 35 in good health. CDR3 loop: CASSPYGGGGDNEQFF. CDR3 sequence (DNA): TGTGCCAGCAGCCCATACGGTGGAGGGGGGGACAATGAGCAGTTCTTC.